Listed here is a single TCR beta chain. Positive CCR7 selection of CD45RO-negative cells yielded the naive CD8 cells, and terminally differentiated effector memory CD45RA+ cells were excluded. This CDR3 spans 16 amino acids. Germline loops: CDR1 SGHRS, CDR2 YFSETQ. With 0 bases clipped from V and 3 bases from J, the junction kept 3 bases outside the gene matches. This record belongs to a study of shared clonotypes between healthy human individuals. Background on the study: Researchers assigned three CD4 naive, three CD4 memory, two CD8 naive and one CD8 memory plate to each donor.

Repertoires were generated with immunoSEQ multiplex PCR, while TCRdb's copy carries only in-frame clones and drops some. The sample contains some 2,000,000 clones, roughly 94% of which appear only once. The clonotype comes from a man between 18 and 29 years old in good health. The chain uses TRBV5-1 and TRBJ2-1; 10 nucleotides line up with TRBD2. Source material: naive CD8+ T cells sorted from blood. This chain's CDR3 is CASSLEASGSYNEQFF. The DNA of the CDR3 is TGCGCCAGCAGCTTGGAAGCTAGCGGGAGCTACAATGAGCAGTTCTTC.